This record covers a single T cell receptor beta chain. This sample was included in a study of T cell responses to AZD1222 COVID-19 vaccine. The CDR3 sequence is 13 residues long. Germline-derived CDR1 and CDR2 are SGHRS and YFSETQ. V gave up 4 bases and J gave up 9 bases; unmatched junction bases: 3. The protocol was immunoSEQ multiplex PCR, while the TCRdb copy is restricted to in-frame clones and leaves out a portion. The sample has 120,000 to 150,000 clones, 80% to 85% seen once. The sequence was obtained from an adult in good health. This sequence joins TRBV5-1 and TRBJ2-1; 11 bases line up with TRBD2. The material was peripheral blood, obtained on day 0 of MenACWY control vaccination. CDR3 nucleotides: TGCGCCAGCAGCACCGGACTAGCGGGTGAGCAGTTCTTC. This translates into CASSTGLAGEQFF.